Shown below are 24 T cell receptor beta chains from a single sample sequenced in a study of blood T cell repertoires in COVID-19. Assay used: immunoSEQ multiplex PCR; TCRdb lists only in-frame clones, some missing. Found here are about 130,000 clones, under 90% of them singletons; the top ten hold more than 9%. The sequencing sample was made of peripheral blood. These receptors were taken from a woman aged 55-70 years with acute or convalescent COVID-19.

The CDR3 loop reads CASSQVGTGVSSGNTIYF. The CDR3 region has the DNA TGTGCCAGCAGCCAAGTTGGGACAGGAGTATCCTCTGGAAACACCATATATTTT. V gene TRBV3-1 (or the pseudogene TRBV3-2) combines with J gene TRBJ1-3, with 8 bases that match TRBD1. Trimming removed 1 base from V and 0 bases from J; junction bases left unmatched: 8. CDR3 length: 18 residues. Germline assignment: CDR1 LGHDT and CDR2 YNNKEL (reference sequence).

The chain recombines TRBV6-5 with TRBJ1-2; 7 bases line up with TRBD1. Per germline, CDR1 MNHEY and CDR2 SVGAGI. This CDR3 region has 14 residues. J was trimmed by 8 bases and V by 5 bases; bases with no gene match: 11. DNA of the CDR3: TGTGCCAGCAGTCGGGGAATGGGACAGTCGGGCTACACCTTC. Protein product: CASSRGMGQSGYTF.

This chain uses TRBV2 with TRBJ1-1; D perhaps matches TRBD1 (5 bases). This CDR3 is 13 amino acids long. The germline V gene has CDR1 SNHLY and CDR2 FYNNEI. V gave up 2 bases and J gave up 11 bases, with 15 bases separating them. The CDR3: CASSERQGSEAFF. The CDR3 DNA reads TGTGCCAGCAGTGAACGGCAGGGAAGTGAGGCTTTCTTT. Based on the CDR3 plus reference TRBV2 and TRBJ1-1, the full variable domain is EPEVTQTPSHQVTQMGQEVILRCVPISNHLYFYWYRQILGQKVEFLVSFYNNEISEKSEIFDDQFSVERPDGSNFTLKIRSTKLEDSAMYFCASSERQGSEAFFGQGTRLTVV.

This clone was recorded a few times. The chain is built from TRBV11-2 and TRBJ1-2; D not certain. The V gene's germline CDR1 is SGHAT and CDR2 FQNNGV. Trimming cost V 2 bases and J 2 bases, with 3 bases left between them. CDR3 length: 12 amino acids. In nucleotides, the CDR3 is TGTGCCAGCAGCTTACAGAACTATGGCTACACCTTC. Residues: CASSLQNYGYTF.

The V and J genes are TRBV12-5 and TRBJ1-5, with D uncertain. CDR3 length: 15 residues. Trimming removed 5 bases from V and 0 bases from J, with 11 bases in between. From germline, CDR1 is LGHNT and CDR2 FRNRAP. In nucleotides, the CDR3 is TGTGCTAGTGGTATTGGCAGGCTTAGCAATCAGCCCCAGCATTTT. This encodes CASGIGRLSNQPQHF.

The genes are TRBV28 and TRBJ1-2, with 7 bases lining up with TRBD1. This CDR3 contains 12 residues. Trimming removed 5 bases from V and 12 bases from J; junction bases left unmatched: 9. The V gene's germline CDR1 is MDHEN and CDR2 SYDVKM. CDR3 amino acids: CASSRPAGTDTF. As DNA, the CDR3 is TGTGCCAGCAGTCGACCTGCTGGGACAGACACCTTC.

The chain is built from TRBV20-1 and TRBJ1-2; the match to TRBD1 covers 8 bases. This CDR3 spans 14 amino acids. CDR1 DFQATT and CDR2 SNEGSKA come from the germline V gene (reference sequence). The J segment lost 5 bases and the V segment lost 3 bases, leaving 8 bases of the junction unmatched. The CDR3 sequence is CSASKVRGPYGYTF. The CDR3 nucleotides read TGCAGTGCTAGTAAGGTCAGGGGGCCTTATGGCTACACCTTC.

The chain links TRBV2 to TRBJ1-5, with D possibly matching TRBD1 (6 bases). The CDR3 runs to 21 residues. Germline CDR1 SNHLY, CDR2 FYNNEI. The V gene lost 2 bases and the J gene lost 2 bases, with 28 bases spanning the gap. This CDR3 reads CASSEPPSQGDPLIGNQPQHF. The CDR3 DNA reads as TGTGCCAGCAGTGAACCTCCTTCACAGGGAGACCCACTAATTGGCAATCAGCCCCAGCATTTT.

This chain uses TRBV5-1 with TRBJ2-7, with 7 bases that match TRBD2. V dropped 2 bases and J dropped 3; count of bases not matched to a gene: 8. The germline V gene encodes CDR1 SGHRS and CDR2 YFSETQ. The CDR3 extends over 15 amino acids. The CDR3 bases are TGCGCCAGCAGCTTAGGAACGGGGGGATTCTACGAGCAGTACGTC. It codes for CASSLGTGGFYEQYV.

The J gene is TRBJ2-7, the V gene TRBV19; D uncertain. The germline gives CDR1 LNHDA, CDR2 SQIVND (reference sequence). The ends were cut back, 2 bases at V and 3 bases at J, with 11 bases in the middle. This CDR3 is 14 amino acids long. CDR3: CASSITMTSYEQYF. CDR3 nucleotide sequence: TGTGCCAGTAGTATAACCATGACAAGCTACGAGCAGTACTTC.

The chain recombines TRBV9 with TRBJ2-2; D call uncertain. Germline CDR1 SGDLS, CDR2 YYNGEE. The CDR3 consists of 16 residues. The V and J ends lost 1 base and 0 bases respectively, with 10 bases between them. CDR3 nucleotides: TGTGCCAGCAGCGTAAGTCAGTCCTCGAACACCGGGGAGCTGTTTTTT. This gives the protein CASSVSQSSNTGELFF.

To note about this clone: The junction does not match germline at one end; this may be a read error. This rearrangement joins TRBV19 to TRBJ1-2; the D is unclear. Germline CDR1 and CDR2: LNHDA and SQIVND (reference sequence). The CDR3 spans 10 residues. This CDR3 reads CASSMGFVIF. CDR3 DNA sequence: TGTGCCAGTAGTATGGGCTTCGTGATCTTC.

V usage is TRBV4-1 and J usage is TRBJ2-6, with no clear D. With 4 bases removed from V and 0 bases from J, the gap between germline ends came to 13 bases. The CDR3 totals 17 residues. The germline V gene encodes CDR1 MGHRA and CDR2 YSYEKL. DNA of the CDR3: TGCGCCAGCAGCCCACTCCTTGAAACCTCTGGGGCCAACGTCCTGACTTTC. Its protein product is CASSPLLETSGANVLTF.

The chain combines TRBV15 with TRBJ2-4, with a tentative D call TRBD1 (5 bases). With 5 bases removed from V and 4 bases from J, the gap between germline ends came to 18 bases. This CDR3 spans 16 amino acids. Germline CDR1 LNHNV, CDR2 YYDKDF (reference sequence). The DNA for the CDR3 is TGTGCCACCAGCTTATCCCCGGCGGACACGAAAAACATTCAGTACTTC. Residues: CATSLSPADTKNIQYF.

The genes are TRBV3-1 (or the pseudogene TRBV3-2) and TRBJ2-6; D gene uncertain. Germline CDR1 LGHDT, CDR2 YNNKEL (reference sequence). This CDR3 is 17 amino acids long. V dropped 5 bases and J dropped 2 bases, with 16 bases sitting between them. The CDR3, as DNA: TGTGCCAGCAGCAGACAAGATCACTTCCCTGGGGCCAACGTCCTGACTTTC. Protein sequence: CASSRQDHFPGANVLTF.

The CDR3 sequence: CASRGQGPQPQHF. The DNA of the CDR3 is TGTGCCAGCAGAGGCCAGGGTCCACAGCCCCAGCATTTT. V is TRBV28 and J is TRBJ1-5, with D tentatively TRBD1 (5 bases). The germline V and J ends were trimmed by 6 bases and 7 bases, with 13 bases remaining between them. This CDR3 region has 13 residues. Germline CDR1 is MDHEN and CDR2 is SYDVKM.

The CDR3 DNA reads TGTGCCAGCAGTTCCCATGCCAGGGACACTGAAGCTTTCTTT. Amino acids: CASSSHARDTEAFF. The chain uses TRBV6-5 and TRBJ1-1; tentative D call: TRBD1 (5 bases). CDR1 is MNHEY and CDR2 is SVGAGI in the germline V gene. V lost 4 bases, J lost 3 bases, and 12 bases lay in between. CDR3 length equals 14 residues.

This clone was found a few times. This chain connects TRBV2 to TRBJ2-7; tentative D call: TRBD2 (5 bases). V lost 7 bases to trimming and J lost 0 bases, with 16 bases between them. Germline loops: CDR1 SNHLY, CDR2 FYNNEI. The CDR3 has 15 residues. The CDR3 DNA sequence: TGTGCCAGCACCCGAGCGGACGGTAGCTCCTACGAGCAGTACTTC. This gives the protein CASTRADGSSYEQYF.

CDR3 amino acids: CASSRRFLLDIQYF. In DNA, the CDR3 is TGTGCCAGCAGCCGGAGGTTTTTGTTGGACATTCAGTACTTC. The V and J genes are TRBV7-8 and TRBJ2-4; a weak D match, TRBD2 (5 bases). The CDR3 length is 14 residues. V dropped 5 bases and J dropped 8 bases, with 16 bases sitting between them. In germline, CDR1 is SGHVS, CDR2 FQNEAQ.

The chain has TRBV7-2 and TRBJ1-5; TRBD1 aligns across 9 bases. Losses at the gene ends were 3 bases for V and 4 bases for J; bases not matched to a gene: 4. From germline, CDR1 is SGHTA and CDR2 FQGNSA. CDR3 size: 15 residues. CDR3 amino acids: CASSFGQGWNQPQHF. In DNA form, the CDR3 reads TGTGCCAGCAGCTTCGGACAGGGGTGGAATCAGCCCCAGCATTTT.

This clone was counted between two and nine times. The rearrangement joins TRBV6-1 to TRBJ1-2; no clear D gene. Trimming pared 1 base from V and 6 bases from J, leaving 9 bases between. CDR3 size: 13 residues. Germline V lookup: CDR1 MNHNS, CDR2 SASEGT. Written as DNA, the CDR3 is TGTGCCAGCAGTGAAGGTGGCGGAGATGGCTACACCTTC. Its protein product is CASSEGGGDGYTF.

The chain carries TRBV29-1 and TRBJ1-1, with TRBD1 identical over 7 bases. From germline, CDR1 is SQVTM and CDR2 ANQGSEA. The CDR3 is 16 amino acids. V was pared by 5 bases and J by 7 bases, with 19 bases of the junction left unmatched. The CDR3, as DNA: TGCAGCGTTCAGGGAGCCTCCTCTCAGGGGGACTTTGAAGCTTTCTTT. Residues: CSVQGASSQGDFEAFF. Filled out from reference TRBV29-1 and TRBJ1-1, the complete variable domain reads SAVISQKPSRDICQRGTSLTIQCQVDSQVTMMFWYRQQPGQSLTLIATANQGSEATYESGFVIDKFPISRPNLTFSTLTVSNMSPEDSSIYLCSVQGASSQGDFEAFFGQGTRLTVV.

CDR3 coding DNA: TGTGCCAGCAGCCCTCCTACGCTGAGTGAGCAGTTCTTC. Protein sequence: CASSPPTLSEQFF. J is TRBJ2-1 and V is TRBV25-1, with unresolved D. The V and J ends lost 6 bases and 9 bases respectively, with 15 bases between them. This CDR3 contains 13 residues. CDR1 MGHDK and CDR2 SYGVNS come from the germline V gene.

The CDR3 DNA reads TGTGCCAGCAGTGACAAGGGGCGTGTGGGGGGGAATGAGCAGTTCTTC. It specifies CASSDKGRVGGNEQFF. The rearrangement links TRBV2 to TRBJ2-1; 7 nucleotides agree with TRBD2. Germline CDR1 is SNHLY and CDR2 is FYNNEI. The CDR3 is 16 amino acids. The junction had 12 bases not matched to a gene; V was cut back by 3 bases and J by 7 bases.